This TCR beta chain appears in the sequencing data of a study of blood T cell repertoires in COVID-19 (TCRdb year 2020). For context, the study as a whole: Collaborator samples came from the United States, Italy and Spain and covered acute and convalescent phases of COVID-19. The prospective study material was composed of cDNA or gDNA derived from T cells, B-cell-depleted T cells, or PBMCs. Deeply sampled blood TCRbeta repertoires from subjects exposed to, actively infected with, or recovered from COVID-19 were included in the dataset. The repertoires were made available in a free public database intended to serve as a resource for research on the immune response to SARS-CoV-2. The samples were drawn from the first 160 participants of the ongoing ImmuneRACE study and from over 950 subjects provided by 6 global collaborators. Sample metadata almost always included a de-identified subject ID, COVID-19 status, age in years and sex. HLA class I and class II types, where available, came from metadata supplied by the sample provider rather than from assay-based typing. Here is what the overall study found, with its caveats: Clinical and demographic metadata were provided uncurated, with the amount varying by source and participant.

Whole blood was collected in K2EDTA tubes by collaborating institutions according to the institutions' own protocols. For TCRbeta analysis, collaborators shipped samples in one of three forms: frozen whole blood, isolated PBMCs, or DNA extracted from either of those sample types. Concerning this clone: This clone's antigen is unknown. No qualities accompany the bases; no much larger clone lies one base away.

Taken from cysteine to phenylalanine, the CDR3 has 16 residues. Only the CDR3 DNA is retained, 48 bases long and in frame from the first base. The germline V gene yields KGHSH for CDR1 and LQKENI for CDR2. Trimming leaves V shorter by 3 bases and J shorter by 4 bases, with the junction holding 3 bases beyond the gene matches. The immunoSEQ Assay, a bias-controlled multiplex PCR, was used to amplify TCRbeta CDR3 regions from genomic DNA. The authors processed their data as follows. Within the assay, amplification of reference gene primers was used to estimate how many nucleated cells each sample contained. To quantify the absolute abundance of each unique TCRbeta CDR3 rearrangement, sequence reads were collapsed and filtered. For each sample, productive Simpson clonality was calculated by taking the square root of Simpson's diversity index across productive rearrangements. TCRdb holds this immuneACCESS table with in-frame rearrangements only. Some clones are missing; in checked studies, unresolved V genes explain under half, and the rest has no known cause. V and J calls and clone size are as listed in that table; D and trimming were resolved from the DNA. The sample has approximately 100,000 clones on record, under 90% of them singletons. The ten largest make up approximately 14% of the sample.

Sequencing was carried out using peripheral blood. The sequence is built from TRBV18 and TRBJ1-6; 10 middle bases align to TRBD1. This TCR was recovered from a woman aged 70-85 years with acute or convalescent COVID-19. Here is the DNA: TGTGCCAGCTCACCGCCGGGACAGGGGTATAATTCACCCCTCCACTTT. This translates into CASSPPGQGYNSPLHF.